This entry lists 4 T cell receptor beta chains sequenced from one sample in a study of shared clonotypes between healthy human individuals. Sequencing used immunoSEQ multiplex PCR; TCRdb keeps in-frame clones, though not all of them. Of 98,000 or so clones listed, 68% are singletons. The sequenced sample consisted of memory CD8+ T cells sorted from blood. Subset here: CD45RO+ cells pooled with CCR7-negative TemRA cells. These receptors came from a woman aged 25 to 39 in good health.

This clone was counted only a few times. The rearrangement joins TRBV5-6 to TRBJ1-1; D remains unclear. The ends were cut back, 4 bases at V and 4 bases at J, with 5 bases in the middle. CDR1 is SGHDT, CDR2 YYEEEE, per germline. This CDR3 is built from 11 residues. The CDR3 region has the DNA TGTGCCAGCAGCCTCCGCACTGAAGCTTTCTTT. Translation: CASSLRTEAFF. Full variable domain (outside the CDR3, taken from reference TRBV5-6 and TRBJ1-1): DAGVTQSPTHLIKTRGQQVTLRCSPKSGHDTVSWYQQALGQGPQFIFQYYEEEERQRGNFPDRFSGHQFPNYSSELNVNALLLGDSALYLCASSLRTEAFFGQGTRLTVV.

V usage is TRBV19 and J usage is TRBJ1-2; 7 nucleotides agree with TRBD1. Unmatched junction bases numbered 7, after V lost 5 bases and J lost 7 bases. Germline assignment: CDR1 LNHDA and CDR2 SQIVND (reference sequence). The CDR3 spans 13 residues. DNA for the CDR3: TGTGCCAGTAGTTCGGACAGGTCTGGTGGCTACACCTTC. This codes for CASSSDRSGGYTF.

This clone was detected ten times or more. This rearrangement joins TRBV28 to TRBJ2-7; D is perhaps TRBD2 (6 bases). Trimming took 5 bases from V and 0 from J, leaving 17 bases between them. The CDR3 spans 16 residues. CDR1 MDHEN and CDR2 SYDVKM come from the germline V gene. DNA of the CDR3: TGTGCCAGCAGTCTATACCGCGGCGGGGTCTCCTACGAGCAGTACTTC. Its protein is CASSLYRGGVSYEQYF.

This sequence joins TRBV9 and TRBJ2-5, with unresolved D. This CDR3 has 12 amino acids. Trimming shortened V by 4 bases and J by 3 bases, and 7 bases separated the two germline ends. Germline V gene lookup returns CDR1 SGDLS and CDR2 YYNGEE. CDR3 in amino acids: CASSQNEETQYF. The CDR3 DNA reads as TGTGCCAGCAGCCAAAATGAAGAGACCCAGTACTTC. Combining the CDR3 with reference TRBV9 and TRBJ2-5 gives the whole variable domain DSGVTQTPKHLITATGQRVTLRCSPRSGDLSVYWYQQSLDQGLQFLIQYYNGEERAKGNILERFSAQQFPDLHSELNLSSLELGDSALYFCASSQNEETQYFGPGTRLLVL.